These 28 T cell receptor beta chains came from one sample sequenced in a study of PD-L1 blockade in urothelial cancer. Time point given: peripheral blood 6 weeks after treatment start. Profiling relied on immunoSEQ multiplex PCR, and the TCRdb table lists in-frame clones only, not all of them. The sample records about 91,000 clones, less than 90% being singletons. Here the sequenced sample was PBMCs, taken around atezolizumab (anti-PD-L1) treatment. The receptors here all came from a man aged 65 to 79 with urothelial cancer.

The chain employs TRBV18 and TRBJ2-5; 8 bases align to TRBD1. The germline CDR1 and CDR2 sequences are KGHSH and LQKENI. Trimming cost V 6 bases and J 2 bases; bases outside gene matches: 5. This CDR3 is 14 amino acids long. The CDR3 DNA follows: TGTGCCAGCTCCCGGGACAGGTCGCAAGAGACCCAGTACTTC. Encoded protein: CASSRDRSQETQYF.

The V call is TRBV6-5, the J call TRBJ1-1, with TRBD1 as a possible D gene (6 bases). The CDR3 length is 13 residues. Trimming pared 5 bases from V and 4 bases from J, leaving 11 bases between. From germline, CDR1 is MNHEY and CDR2 SVGAGI. The CDR3 DNA is TGTGCCAGCAGTACCCGGACAGCCACTGAAGCTTTCTTT. It is translated as CASSTRTATEAFF.

V gene TRBV6-1 combines with J gene TRBJ2-7; D unclear. The CDR3 has 17 amino acids. The ends were cut back, 2 bases at V and 7 bases at J, with 24 bases in the middle. CDR1 and CDR2 from the germline V gene are MNHNS and SASEGT. CDR3 amino acids: CASSESVGTIKQTEQYF. In DNA, the CDR3 is TGTGCCAGCAGTGAATCAGTAGGAACTATCAAACAAACTGAGCAGTACTTC.

The chain couples TRBV7-2 to TRBJ2-7, with 8 bases matching TRBD2. The germline gives CDR1 SGHTA, CDR2 FQGNSA. The CDR3 is made up of 14 amino acids. The trim removed 2 bases at V and 2 bases at J, leaving 2 bases unmatched. The CDR3 coding sequence is TGTGCCAGCAGCTTAAGTAGCGGGACCTACGAGCAGTACTTC. The encoded protein is CASSLSSGTYEQYF.

V and J are TRBV11-2 and TRBJ2-3; no reliable D call. The CDR3 consists of 16 residues. Germline CDR1 SGHAT, CDR2 FQNNGV. Trimming removed 5 bases from V and 2 bases from J, with 17 bases in between. The CDR3 DNA reads TGTGCCAGCAGCCCCCCTTTTCCGGTTTTCACAGATACGCAGTATTTT. It encodes CASSPPFPVFTDTQYF.

The chain couples TRBV6-1 to TRBJ2-1; the match to TRBD2 covers 16 bases. The CDR3 contains 15 residues. The germline V gene encodes CDR1 MNHNS and CDR2 SASEGT. V shed 6 bases, J shed 8 bases, and the junction held 4 bases outside the gene matches. CDR3 region: CASRTGTSGRDEQFF. CDR3 sequence (DNA): TGTGCCAGCAGGACCGGGACTAGCGGGAGGGATGAGCAGTTCTTC.

This chain joins TRBV6-1 and TRBJ2-4; perhaps TRBD2 as D (5 bases). Germline CDR1 MNHNS, CDR2 SASEGT. This CDR3 spans 14 amino acids. V lost 2 bases to trimming and J lost 3 bases, with 8 bases between them. CDR3 nucleotides: TGTGCCAGCAGTGAACAAGGAGGCAAAAACATTCAGTACTTC. Translated: CASSEQGGKNIQYF.

The J gene is TRBJ2-7, the V gene TRBV6-5; 9 bases match TRBD2. Germline CDR1 is MNHEY and CDR2 is SVGAGI. The CDR3 runs 15 residues. With V trimmed by 11 bases and J by 6 bases, 17 bases remained unmatched. The CDR3 sequence: CAHRVAGEPTPEQYF. CDR3 coding DNA: TGTGCCCACCGAGTAGCGGGAGAACCCACTCCCGAGCAGTACTTC.

The chain employs TRBV21-1 and TRBJ2-1; TRBD2 is the table's D call and was not checked against the DNA. TRBV21-1 is an annotated pseudogene. The CDR3 sequence is 16 residues long. The CDR3 coding sequence is TGTGCCAGCAGCTCCCAGGGTAGCGGACGAGCTGATGAGCAGTTCTTC. This sequence encodes CASSSQGSGRADEQFF.

The chain uses TRBV7-2 and TRBJ1-1; D may be TRBD1 (6 bases). V gave up 1 base and J gave up 0 bases, with 6 bases separating them. CDR3 size: 14 residues. CDR1 SGHTA and CDR2 FQGNSA come from the germline V gene. CDR3 in amino acids: CASSLGQVNTEAFF. CDR3 sequence (DNA): TGTGCCAGCAGCTTAGGACAGGTGAACACTGAAGCTTTCTTT.

The chain joins TRBV10-3 to TRBJ2-7, with 7 bases fitting TRBD1. Germline V CDR1 and CDR2: ENHRY, SYGVKD. The CDR3 is made up of 15 amino acids. The V gene end was trimmed by 3 bases and the J gene end by 2 bases; junction bases not matched to a gene: 7. CDR3 residues: CAISDPTGNTYEQYF. The CDR3 DNA reads as TGTGCCATCAGTGACCCGACAGGGAATACCTACGAGCAGTACTTC.

V usage is TRBV7-8 and J usage is TRBJ2-7, with 12 bases aligning to TRBD1. The length of the CDR3 is 14 residues. J lost 7 bases, V lost 5 bases, and 6 bases had no gene match. Germline values: CDR1 SGHVS, CDR2 FQNEAQ. In DNA, the CDR3 is TGTGCCAGCAGCGACGGGACAGGGGGCTGGGAGCAGTACTTC. Protein product: CASSDGTGGWEQYF.

The CDR3 DNA sequence: TGTGCCAGCAGTTTAAGGAGGGACAGGGGTGGTGTAGGAACTGAAGCTTTCTTT. Protein product: CASSLRRDRGGVGTEAFF. The chain joins TRBV27 to TRBJ1-1, with 10 bases that match TRBD1. V was clipped by 2 bases and J by 5 bases; unmatched bases: 14. Germline CDR1 is MNHEY and CDR2 is SMNVEV (reference sequence). The CDR3 spans 18 residues.

The gene calls are TRBV28 and TRBJ1-2; TRBD1 is a possible D gene (6 bases). V shed 4 bases and J shed 3 bases, with 12 bases lying between them. The germline gives CDR1 MDHEN, CDR2 SYDVKM. The CDR3 covers 14 residues. The CDR3 DNA reads TGTGCCAGCAGTTCAGGGGCGAGGGACTATGGCTACACCTTC. Translation gives CASSSGARDYGYTF.

The V and J genes are TRBV2 and TRBJ1-4; unclear D gene. The CDR3 loop spans 15 amino acids. Germline V lookup: CDR1 SNHLY, CDR2 FYNNEI. V lost 6 bases and J lost 7, with 18 bases in between. CDR3 coding DNA: TGTGCCAGCAGCAACCGGGGAGTCCCCGGTGAAAAACTGTTTTTT. This codes for CASSNRGVPGEKLFF.

This chain joins TRBV7-2 and TRBJ1-5; tentative D call: TRBD1 (5 bases). CDR1 and CDR2 from the germline V gene are SGHTA and FQGNSA. The CDR3 has 14 residues. V lost 5 bases and J lost 1, with 9 bases in between. The chain's CDR3 is CASSPQASNQPQHF. The CDR3 DNA sequence: TGTGCCAGCAGCCCACAGGCGAGCAATCAGCCCCAGCATTTT.

This clone was detected a few times. The chain carries TRBV5-6 and TRBJ2-7; 11 nucleotides match TRBD2. The trim removed 0 bases at V and 3 bases at J, leaving 5 bases unmatched. CDR1 is SGHDT, CDR2 YYEEEE, per germline. The CDR3 extends over 16 amino acids. In DNA, the CDR3 is TGTGCCAGCAGCTTGGTGACTAGCGGGGCCGTCTACGAGCAGTACTTC. Translating it yields CASSLVTSGAVYEQYF.

The J gene is TRBJ1-1, the V gene TRBV27; D is possibly TRBD1 (5 bases). V lost 8 bases to trimming and J lost 4 bases, with 17 bases between them. CDR3 length: 14 amino acids. CDR1 is MNHEY and CDR2 is SMNVEV in the germline V gene (reference sequence). This CDR3 reads CASRQWGRGTEAFF. CDR3 coding DNA: TGTGCCAGCCGCCAGTGGGGCAGAGGCACTGAAGCTTTCTTT.

This clone was seen more than once but under ten times. The J gene is TRBJ1-6, the V gene TRBV10-3; 9 nucleotides agree with TRBD1. This CDR3 spans 13 amino acids. V gave up 10 bases and J gave up 7 bases; unmatched junction bases: 5. Germline CDR1 and CDR2: ENHRY and SYGVKD. CDR3 bases: TGTGCCACCACCGGGACAGGGAATTCACCCCTCCACTTT. Its translation is CATTGTGNSPLHF.

This clone was counted between two and nine times. V and J are TRBV6-1 and TRBJ1-5; unclear D gene. This CDR3 spans 14 amino acids. CDR1 MNHNS and CDR2 SASEGT come from the germline V gene. Trimming took off 7 bases at V and 4 bases at J, with 14 bases between the two ends. The CDR3 nucleotides are TGTGCCAGCATCGCCAGGCCCCCTAATCAGCCCCAGCATTTT. This gives the protein CASIARPPNQPQHF.

This chain links TRBV30 with TRBJ2-5, with 7 bases aligning to TRBD1. This CDR3 is built from 13 residues. CDR1 GTSNPN and CDR2 SVGIG come from the germline V gene (reference sequence). V dropped 0 bases and J dropped 4; count of bases not matched to a gene: 2. This CDR3 is CAWSVKGAETQYF. DNA for the CDR3: TGTGCCTGGAGTGTTAAGGGGGCAGAGACCCAGTACTTC.

The V gene is TRBV7-6, the J gene TRBJ1-4; D gene ambiguous. The CDR3 runs to 17 residues. The germline V and J ends were trimmed by 0 bases and 3 bases, with 14 bases remaining between them. In germline, CDR1 is SGHVS, CDR2 FNYEAQ. The CDR3 loop is CASSLALWRGANEKLFF. As DNA, the CDR3 is TGTGCCAGCAGCTTAGCGTTGTGGCGCGGGGCTAATGAAAAACTGTTTTTT.

The J gene is TRBJ1-1, the V gene TRBV18; D gene ambiguous. Germline assignment: CDR1 KGHSH and CDR2 LQKENI. The V end was cut by 6 bases, the J end by 4 bases, with 15 bases between. The CDR3 extends over 14 amino acids. The CDR3 sequence is CASSLDRGSTEAFF. For the CDR3, the DNA is TGTGCCAGCTCGCTGGACCGAGGGAGCACTGAAGCTTTCTTT.

CDR3 protein: CASSPGSTNYGYTF. DNA of the CDR3: TGTGCCAGCAGCCCCGGGAGTACCAACTATGGCTACACCTTC. This chain uses TRBV11-3 with TRBJ1-2; D unresolved. Germline V lookup: CDR1 SGHNT, CDR2 YENEEA. The CDR3 runs to 14 residues. With 5 bases removed from V and 2 bases from J, the gap between germline ends came to 12 bases.

In this sample, this clone turned up a few times. The chain carries TRBV6-1 and TRBJ2-7, with D perhaps matching TRBD1 (6 bases). Trimming removed 8 bases at V and 1 base at J, with 15 bases between. The CDR3 extends over 14 amino acids. From germline, CDR1 is MNHNS and CDR2 SASEGT. CDR3 DNA sequence: TGTGCCAGCGGCATAGGACAGTATTCCTACGAGCAGTACTTC. Translation: CASGIGQYSYEQYF.

This chain links TRBV7-2 with TRBJ2-1; a weak D match, TRBD2 (5 bases). The V end lost 5 bases, the J end lost 10 bases, and 21 bases lay between the germline ends. Germline lookup yields CDR1 SGHTA and CDR2 FQGNSA. The CDR3 extends over 15 amino acids. CDR3 loop: CASSREGVNNQEQFF. Here the CDR3 DNA reads TGTGCCAGCAGCCGAGAGGGAGTTAATAATCAGGAGCAGTTCTTC.

The chain carries TRBV7-2 and TRBJ2-5, with TRBD2 identical over 10 bases. CDR1 is SGHTA, CDR2 FQGNSA, per germline. The CDR3 runs 14 residues. V was clipped by 2 bases and J by 3 bases; unmatched bases: 0. The CDR3 loop is CASSLLAGEETQYF. CDR3 DNA: TGTGCCAGCAGCTTACTAGCGGGGGAAGAGACCCAGTACTTC.

Turning to this clone: The same CDR3 is also encoded by other DNA sequences in this sample. This chain uses TRBV5-6 with TRBJ2-1; 7 nucleotides align to TRBD2. Looked up from germline, CDR1 is SGHDT and CDR2 is YYEEEE. The CDR3 covers 13 residues. V shed 0 bases and J 9 bases; nucleotides not matched to a gene: 3. CDR3 in amino acids: CASSLASGAEQFF. The DNA for the CDR3 is TGTGCCAGCAGCTTGGCTAGCGGAGCTGAGCAGTTCTTC.